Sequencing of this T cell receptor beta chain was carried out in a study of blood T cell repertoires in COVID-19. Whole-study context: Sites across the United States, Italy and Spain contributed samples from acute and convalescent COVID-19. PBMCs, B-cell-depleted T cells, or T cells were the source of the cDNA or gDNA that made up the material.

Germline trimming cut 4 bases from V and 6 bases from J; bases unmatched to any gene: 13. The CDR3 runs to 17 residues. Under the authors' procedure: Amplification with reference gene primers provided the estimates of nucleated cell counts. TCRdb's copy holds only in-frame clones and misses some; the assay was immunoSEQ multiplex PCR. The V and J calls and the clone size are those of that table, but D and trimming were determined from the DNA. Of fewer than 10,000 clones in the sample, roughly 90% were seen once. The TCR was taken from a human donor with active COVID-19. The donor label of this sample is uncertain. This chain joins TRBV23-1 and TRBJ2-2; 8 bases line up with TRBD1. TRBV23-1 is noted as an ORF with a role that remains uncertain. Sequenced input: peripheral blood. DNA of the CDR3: TGCGCCAGCAGTCCCACTGGGCCAGGGGGCTACTCCGGGGAGCTGTTTTTT. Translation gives CASSPTGPGGYSGELFF.